Reported below is one TCR beta chain. No antigen is known for it. These data come from a study of OX40 agonist ivuxolimab in advanced cancers. Study-wide background: Ivuxolimab was delivered to patients intravenously every 2 weeks at doses spanning 0.01 to 10 mg/kg. At roughly 80% male, the cohort had a mean age of approximately 64 years, ranging from about 20 to 90. Findings and caveats of the study: The study did not work out the antigen specificity of the expanded peripheral T cells.

Profiled with immunoSEQ multiplex PCR; TCRdb holds only in-frame clones, not every one. The sample holds about 67,000 clones, 91% seen once. Germline V gene sequence: CDR1 SNHLY, CDR2 FYNNEI. The CDR3 runs to 14 residues. The V end lost 7 bases, the J end lost 1 base, and 12 bases lay between the germline ends. The TCR comes from an adult with an advanced solid tumor such as melanoma, head and neck, liver or kidney cancer. Sequencing was performed on CD4+ or CD8+ T cells sorted from blood, taken in a trial of the OX40 agonist ivuxolimab. The gene calls are TRBV2 and TRBJ2-3; no clear D. CDR3 nucleotide sequence: TGTGCCAGCATGTCGACGGCACGCACAGATACGCAGTATTTT. Its protein is CASMSTARTDTQYF.